This T cell receptor (beta chain) derives from a study of OX40 agonist ivuxolimab in advanced cancers. Across the whole study: Head and neck, renal cell, melanoma or hepatocellular carcinoma were the cancers that dose-escalation patients had. Partial responses were achieved by three patients, of whom one had hepatocellular carcinoma and two had cutaneous melanoma. Study-level points and caveats: CD4+ T cells averaged fewer expanded clones than CD8+ T cells.

This CDR3 contains 12 residues. V was cut by 5 bases and J by 2 bases, with 7 bases left in between. Looked up from germline, CDR1 is SQVTM and CDR2 is ANQGSEA. This clone was detected only once. Antigen unknown. Baseline, cycle 4 day 1, and cycle 7 day 1 were the blood sampling points. TCRdb keeps only in-frame clones here, not all; method: immunoSEQ multiplex PCR. The sample lists 90,000 or so clones, 89% seen once, with approximately 0.35% in the top ten. The rearrangement links TRBV29-1 to TRBJ1-5; tentatively, D is TRBD1 (5 bases). Sequences were derived from CD4+ or CD8+ T cells sorted from blood, sampled in a trial of the OX40 agonist ivuxolimab. The receptor was derived from an adult with an advanced solid tumor such as melanoma, head and neck, liver or kidney cancer. The CDR3 here is CSVRDGNQPQHF. The CDR3 region has the DNA TGCAGCGTTAGGGACGGCAATCAGCCCCAGCATTTT.